This entry describes one TCR beta chain. Its binding antigen is unknown. Qualities for individual bases were not recorded, and no much larger clone is one base off. The data stem from a study of CD8 T cells in acute hepatitis C reinfection (dated by TCRdb to the early 2020s). A note on the overall study: This study examined the TCRbeta repertoire of CD8+ T cells that recognize the HCV NS3-1073 epitope, both during acute infection and after viral clearance. Paired acute and follow-up samples were contributed by four spontaneous resolvers.

On the study overall, not on this receptor specifically: About 13 public clonotypes were found regardless of outcome; one public clonotype used V04-02/J02-02. Because bulk sequencing covered only the TCRbeta chain, the alphabeta pairing of the public clonotypes could not be determined. CDR3 sequences shared with other epitopes were rare, and differing sequencing approaches may have limited exact matching. NS3-1073 specific cells were too rare to sort in chronically infected subjects, so no follow-up repertoires exist for those subjects. Preferential use of the TRBV04 and TRBV06 gene families was observed in all groups, and this preferential usage was not explained by overrepresentation in the naive pool. NS3-1073 specific repertoires were highly diverse, with no significant diversity differences between acute resolver, follow-up resolver and acute chronic samples.

V is reduced by 3 bases and J by 8 bases, leaving a spacing of 8 bases between them. CDR1 MNHEY and CDR2 SMNVEV are derived from the germline V gene (reference sequence). Taken from cysteine to phenylalanine, the CDR3 has 12 residues. Here the CDR3 DNA is all that survives: 36 bases in frame from base 1. The FACS-sorted cells had their genomic DNA extracted, and the commercial immunoSEQ service was used to sequence the TCRbeta chains. As for how the authors treated the data: ImmunoSEQ Analyzer software v3.0 and R v3.5.1 were the tools used to analyze the repertoire data. Only productive rearrangements were analyzed, because sequences with stop codons or out-of-frame rearrangements were removed. Simpson diversity, Shannon entropy, CDR3 length and nucleotide addition metrics were obtained from the sequencing provider. Clonotypes were categorized by frequency as dominant, sub-dominant, low or lowest abundance, and clonotypes below 0.1% were excluded from most analyses. A CDR3 amino acid clonotype was called public if the clonotype appeared in at least two subjects at a cumulative frequency of at least 0.5%. Imported from immuneACCESS, the table was reduced by TCRdb to in-frame sequences with V and J called. These copies leave out some clones; in studies compared against another copy, an unresolved V gene accounts for under half, and the cause of the remainder is not known. V and J calls plus clone size are reproduced from that table; the DNA served to infer D and trimming. Across this sample there are approximately 41,000 clones, with just under 90% seen only once. The ten largest clones represent 0.4% to 0.6% of the sample.

The meaning of the sample's time point label: naive CD8 control sorted from an acute-time-point sample. Enrolled in the Montreal Hepatitis C Cohort (HEPCO) in Canada, the donors were people who inject drugs, and these donors were followed every 3 months. Acute primary HCV infection was defined as a positive HCV RNA or antibody test that came after a negative test within the prior 24 weeks. Cells were surface stained with CD3, CD8 and CD45RO antibodies, and an aqua fixable dye was used to exclude dead cells. The cohort additionally had 6 subjects who developed chronic infection, which was defined as HCV RNA positivity at 24 weeks. Once thawed from cryostorage, peripheral blood mononuclear cells underwent negative selection via the MACS CD8+ T cell Isolation Kit to obtain CD8+ T cells. Cells were sorted on a BD FACSAria II cell sorter.

This clonotype was sampled from a man between 25 and 39 years old with chronic hepatitis C. The material sequenced was naive CD8+ T cells from PBMCs. Sample cell subset or site, as interpreted from the label and publication: sorted total naive CD45RO-negative CD8+ T cells. The rearrangement combines TRBV27 with TRBJ2-1; confidence is insufficient to name the D gene. The CDR3 has the sequence CASSFLGDEQFF. The DNA sequence follows: TGTGCCAGCAGTTTCTTGGGTGATGAGCAGTTCTTC.